Below, 14 T cell receptor beta chains from the same sample are listed, as sequenced in a study of post-analysis software for immune sequencing data. Study-wide results and limits: In patients, about 5 TRBV segments were more frequent than in controls, with TRBV5-6, TRBV5-1 and TRBV20-1 among them.

No antigen is known for these receptors. The library was made from cDNA and included unique molecular identifiers. One entry per CDR3 protein results from TCRdb running MiXCR on the PCR reads. The top ten hold 4.5% to 7.5% of the sample, which has a few hundred thousand distinct CDR3 sequences, approximately 34% seen once. What was sequenced was blood. These receptors all stem from a girl aged 2-17 years with multiple sclerosis.

The chain links TRBV7-3 to TRBJ2-5, with D possibly being TRBD2 (5 bases). The CDR3 loop spans 13 amino acids. Germline CDR1 SGHTA, CDR2 FQGTGA. The V and J ends lost 6 bases and 1 base respectively, with 9 bases between them. In nucleotides, the CDR3 is TGTGCCAGCAGTATGGGAGCCCAAGAGACCCAGTACTTC. Its translation is CASSMGAQETQYF.

Only a few counts were recorded for this clonotype. Relative to the germline gene, one junction end is altered; a read error may explain this. The gene calls are TRBV5-1 and TRBJ2-6; D tentatively fits TRBD1 or TRBD2 (5 bases each). CDR1 and CDR2 from the germline V gene are SGHRS and YFSETQ. The CDR3 has 18 residues. CDR3 protein: CASSPHGGSFSGANVRTF. The CDR3 nucleotides are TGCGCCAGCTCCCCTCATGGAGGTTCCTTCTCTGGGGCCAACGTCCGGACTTTC.

The rearrangement links TRBV5-1 to TRBJ1-1, with 7 bases matching TRBD1. The V gene's germline CDR1 is SGHRS and CDR2 YFSETQ. V lost 0 bases to trimming and J lost 8 bases; unmatched junction nucleotides: 13. This CDR3 has 16 residues. CDR3 DNA sequence: TGCGCCAGCAGCTTGGCCTCCGGCAGGGGGTCAATCGAAGCTTTCTTT. Amino acids: CASSLASGRGSIEAFF.

The chain joins TRBV9 to TRBJ2-1; 15 bases are a match to TRBD2. The V segment lost 0 bases and the J segment 7 bases; nucleotides outside the gene matches: 5. The CDR3 is 17 residues long. Germline-derived CDR1 and CDR2 are SGDLS and YYNGEE. The CDR3 DNA is TGTGCCAGCAGCGTAGCAGGGGGACTAGCGGGGGGAAATGAGCAGTTCTTC. It yields the protein CASSVAGGLAGGNEQFF.

A few counts support this clonotype. The rearrangement joins TRBV5-1 to TRBJ2-1, with a weak D call TRBD1 (6 bases). V dropped 4 bases and J dropped 8 bases, with 16 bases sitting between them. CDR1 SGHRS and CDR2 YFSETQ come from the germline V gene. The CDR3 spans 14 residues. The CDR3 nucleotides are TGCGCCAGCAGCCCCAGGGGACCCAGGGATGAGCAGTTCTTC. Translated: CASSPRGPRDEQFF.

This clonotype was observed a few times. This chain connects TRBV5-1 to TRBJ2-5; D not resolved. V was clipped by 6 bases and J by 2 bases, with 17 bases between them. The CDR3 totals 15 residues. Germline lookup yields CDR1 SGHRS and CDR2 YFSETQ. Here the CDR3 DNA reads TGCGCCAGCACCTCTGGCGGCAGAGGTCAAGAGACCCAGTACTTC. It translates to CASTSGGRGQETQYF.

The chain recombines TRBV20-1 with TRBJ2-3; D gene uncertain. Trimming left V 4 bases short and J 3 bases short, with 11 bases between. Germline V CDR1 and CDR2: DFQATT, SNEGSKA (reference sequence). This CDR3 is built from 13 residues. CDR3 region: CSATPAATDTQYF. DNA for the CDR3: TGCAGTGCTACCCCGGCTGCGACAGATACGCAGTATTTT.

In its sample, this clonotype was seen a few times. The V gene is TRBV25-1, the J gene TRBJ2-5; D not resolved. CDR1 MGHDK and CDR2 SYGVNS come from the germline V gene. CDR3 length equals 13 residues. V lost 4 bases to trimming and J lost 5 bases, with 11 bases between them. CDR3 sequence reads: CASSALRGETQYF. CDR3 coding DNA: TGTGCCAGCAGTGCCTTACGTGGGGAGACCCAGTACTTC.

The chain couples TRBV25-1 to TRBJ2-3; D perhaps matches TRBD2 (5 bases). Germline lookup yields CDR1 MGHDK and CDR2 SYGVNS. CDR3 size: 14 residues. The ends were cut back, 3 bases at V and 3 bases at J, with 10 bases in the middle. CDR3 nucleotide sequence: TGTGCCAGCAGTGAGGGTCTAGCAACAGATACGCAGTATTTT. Translating gives CASSEGLATDTQYF.

The chain uses TRBV20-1 and TRBJ2-1; D is unclear. The CDR3 totals 17 residues. Trimming removed 2 bases from V and 0 bases from J, with 17 bases in between. Germline CDR1 DFQATT, CDR2 SNEGSKA (reference sequence). The CDR3, as DNA: TGCAGTGCTAGAAGTGCCCAGGTACTTAGCTCCTACAATGAGCAGTTCTTC. It encodes CSARSAQVLSSYNEQFF.

J is TRBJ2-3 and V is TRBV3-1; 11 nucleotides line up with TRBD2. The length of the CDR3 is 16 residues. Germline CDR1 and CDR2: LGHDT and YNNKEL (reference sequence). Germline trimming cut 5 bases from V and 2 bases from J; bases unmatched to any gene: 6. The CDR3 DNA reads as TGTGCCAGCAGCATTCTAGCGGGGGGCCTCACAGATACGCAGTATTTT. It encodes CASSILAGGLTDTQYF.

This chain joins TRBV6-5 and TRBJ2-5; 10 nucleotides match TRBD2. Trimming cost V 5 bases and J 1 base; bases outside gene matches: 4. Germline values: CDR1 MNHEY, CDR2 SVGAGI. The CDR3 extends over 15 amino acids. The CDR3 loop reads CASSLAGAIQETQYF. CDR3 bases: TGTGCCAGCAGTCTAGCGGGGGCCATCCAAGAGACCCAGTACTTC.

This clonotype appeared a few times. This chain connects TRBV4-1 to TRBJ2-1; TRBD2 aligns across 8 bases. Germline V gives CDR1 MGHRA, CDR2 YSYEKL. The CDR3 runs 17 residues. V lost 0 bases and J lost 2; bases outside the gene matches: 6. The CDR3 spells CASSQEGGLGTYNEQFF. The CDR3 DNA reads TGCGCCAGCAGCCAAGAGGGGGGACTAGGCACCTACAATGAGCAGTTCTTC.

This clonotype was observed a few times. The chain recombines TRBV6-4 with TRBJ2-2; D is ambiguous. Germline V gene sequence: CDR1 MRHNA, CDR2 SNTAGT. The CDR3 totals 14 residues. The germline V and J ends were trimmed by 3 bases and 6 bases, with 11 bases remaining between them. The CDR3 nucleotides are TGTGCCAGCAGTGAGGATATTGCCGCCGGGGAGCTGTTTTTT. Protein: CASSEDIAAGELFF.